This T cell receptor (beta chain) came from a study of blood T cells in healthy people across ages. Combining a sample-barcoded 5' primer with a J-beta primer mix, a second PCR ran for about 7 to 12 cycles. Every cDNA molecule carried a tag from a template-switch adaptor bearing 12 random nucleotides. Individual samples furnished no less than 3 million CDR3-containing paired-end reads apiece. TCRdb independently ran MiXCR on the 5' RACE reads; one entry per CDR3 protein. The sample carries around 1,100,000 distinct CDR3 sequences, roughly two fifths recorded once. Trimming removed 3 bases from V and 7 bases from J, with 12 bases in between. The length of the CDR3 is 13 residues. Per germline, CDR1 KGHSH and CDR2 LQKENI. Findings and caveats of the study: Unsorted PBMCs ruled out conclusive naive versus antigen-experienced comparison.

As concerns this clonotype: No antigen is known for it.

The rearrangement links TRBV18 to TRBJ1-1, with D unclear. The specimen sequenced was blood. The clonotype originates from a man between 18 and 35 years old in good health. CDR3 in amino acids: CASSPGTANEAFF. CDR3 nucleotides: TGTGCCAGCTCACCTGGAACAGCCAATGAAGCTTTCTTT.